The next 13 T cell receptor beta chains were all read from a single sample in a study of blood T cell repertoires in COVID-19. Libraries were prepared by immunoSEQ multiplex PCR; TCRdb keeps only in-frame clonotypes and omits some of them. The table lists fewer than 70,000 clones, around nine tenths of them singletons. The source material was peripheral blood. Receptors were obtained from a human donor in a cohort sampled during active COVID-19.

V and J are TRBV19 and TRBJ1-5, with D possibly being TRBD1 (6 bases). V shed 7 bases and J shed 0 bases, with 13 bases lying between them. Looked up from germline, CDR1 is LNHDA and CDR2 is SQIVND (reference sequence). There are 15 residues in the CDR3. CDR3 sequence reads: CASIEGQHSNQPQHF. The CDR3 DNA is TGTGCCAGTATAGAAGGACAGCATAGCAATCAGCCCCAGCATTTT.

The chain couples TRBV3-1 (or the pseudogene TRBV3-2) to TRBJ1-2; no clear D gene. Per germline, CDR1 LGHDT and CDR2 YNNKEL (reference sequence). The ends were cut back, 1 base at V and 5 bases at J, with 17 bases in the middle. The CDR3 has 16 amino acids. CDR3 coding DNA: TGTGCCAGCAGCCAAGGGTCTCCGGGAAGCAGGTATGGCTACACCTTC. Protein sequence: CASSQGSPGSRYGYTF.

The chain has TRBV3-1 (or the pseudogene TRBV3-2) and TRBJ2-7, with 8 bases lining up with TRBD2. The J segment lost 6 bases and the V segment lost 4 bases, leaving 11 bases of the junction unmatched. Per the germline V gene, CDR1 is LGHDT and CDR2 is YNNKEL (reference sequence). The CDR3 covers 15 residues. The CDR3 sequence is CASSPRASGRAEQYF. CDR3 bases: TGTGCCAGCAGCCCCCGGGCGAGCGGGAGAGCCGAGCAGTACTTC.

This rearrangement joins TRBV5-6 to TRBJ2-5; maybe TRBD2 (5 bases). The CDR3 is made up of 16 amino acids. Looked up from germline, CDR1 is SGHDT and CDR2 is YYEEEE. Trimming stripped 4 bases from V and 1 base from J, with 17 bases between. DNA of the CDR3: TGTGCCAGCAGCCCCGCAGCTGGAGCGGTCCAAGAGACCCAGTACTTC. Its protein is CASSPAAGAVQETQYF.

This chain joins TRBV7-6 and TRBJ2-2, with TRBD1 identical over 7 bases. Germline V lookup: CDR1 SGHVS, CDR2 FNYEAQ. The CDR3 spans 15 residues. J was trimmed by 7 bases and V by 1 base; bases with no gene match: 6. CDR3 in DNA: TGTGCCAGCAGCTTAGTAGGGGGCCTGGACGGGGAGCTGTTTTTT. Protein sequence: CASSLVGGLDGELFF.

The chain links TRBV11-2 to TRBJ2-3; no firm D call. CDR1 SGHAT and CDR2 FQNNGV come from the germline V gene. The V end was cut by 1 base, the J end by 6 bases, with 5 bases between. The CDR3 runs to 12 residues. The CDR3 region is CASSLGHDTQYF. For the CDR3, the DNA is TGTGCCAGCAGCTTAGGGCACGATACGCAGTATTTT. The whole variable domain, filled in from reference TRBV11-2 and TRBJ2-3, reads EAGVAQSPRYKIIEKRQSVAFWCNPISGHATLYWYQQILGQGPKLLIQFQNNGVVDDSQLPKDRFSAERLKGVDSTLKIQPAKLEDSAVYLCASSLGHDTQYFGPGTRLTVL.

The rearrangement joins TRBV5-1 to TRBJ2-7, with D tentatively TRBD1 (6 bases). Germline values: CDR1 SGHRS, CDR2 YFSETQ. This CDR3 region has 15 residues. Trimming left V 0 bases short and J 1 base short, with 11 bases between. The CDR3 loop reads CASSLGAGVSYEQYF. Here the CDR3 DNA reads TGCGCCAGCAGCTTGGGTGCAGGGGTATCCTACGAGCAGTACTTC.

This clone was detected a few times. The J gene is TRBJ1-4, the V gene TRBV25-1; D is unresolved. Germline CDR1 and CDR2: MGHDK and SYGVNS. CDR3 length: 11 amino acids. V was trimmed by 4 bases and J by 10 bases, leaving 7 bases between them. In DNA form, the CDR3 reads TGTGCCAGCAGTGCACTAGGAAAACTGTTTTTT. Its protein is CASSALGKLFF.

The V and J genes are TRBV7-9 and TRBJ2-4; D is uncertain. V lost 4 bases and J lost 9, with 16 bases in between. Germline V gives CDR1 SEHNR, CDR2 FQNEAQ (reference sequence). This CDR3 has 14 residues. The CDR3 spells CASSSTSPGGIQYF. DNA for the CDR3: TGTGCCAGCAGCTCCACCAGCCCAGGTGGCATTCAGTACTTC. The whole variable domain, remainder taken from reference TRBV7-9 and TRBJ2-4, is DTGVSQNPRHKITKRGQNVTFRCDPISEHNRLYWYRQTLGQGPEFLTYFQNEAQLEKSRLLSDRFSAERPKGSFSTLEIQRTEQGDSAMYLCASSSTSPGGIQYFGAGTRLSVL.

The rearrangement joins TRBV7-9 to TRBJ2-1, with 7 bases matching TRBD2. CDR1 SEHNR and CDR2 FQNEAQ come from the germline V gene (reference sequence). V shed 5 bases and J 4 bases; nucleotides not matched to a gene: 11. The CDR3 length is 16 residues. The CDR3 sequence: CASSVGGGGKYNEQFF. The DNA for the CDR3 is TGTGCCAGCAGCGTCGGCGGGGGAGGAAAATACAATGAGCAGTTCTTC. The full variable domain, rest sourced from reference TRBV7-9 and TRBJ2-1, is DTGVSQNPRHKITKRGQNVTFRCDPISEHNRLYWYRQTLGQGPEFLTYFQNEAQLEKSRLLSDRFSAERPKGSFSTLEIQRTEQGDSAMYLCASSVGGGGKYNEQFFGPGTRLTVL.

The chain is built from TRBV11-2 and TRBJ2-7; D is possibly TRBD2 (6 bases). The CDR3 length is 16 residues. Between the trimmed V and J ends, which lost 0 bases and 6 bases, there was a span of 18 bases. The germline V gene has CDR1 SGHAT and CDR2 FQNNGV. CDR3 region: CASSLELAPQGSEQYF. For the CDR3, the DNA is TGTGCCAGCAGCTTAGAACTAGCCCCCCAAGGTTCCGAGCAGTACTTC.

This chain's CDR3 is CASSLVRTSNEQFF. The CDR3 DNA reads as TGTGCCAGCAGCTTAGTACGGACTAGCAATGAGCAGTTCTTC. The chain uses TRBV11-2 and TRBJ2-1; 7 bases map to TRBD2. This CDR3 spans 14 amino acids. CDR1 and CDR2 from the germline V gene are SGHAT and FQNNGV. V was pared by 1 base and J by 6 bases, with 3 bases of the junction left unmatched.

V and J are TRBV3-1 (or the pseudogene TRBV3-2) and TRBJ2-7; possible D gene TRBD2, 5 bases. This CDR3 spans 15 amino acids. Trimming cost V 1 base and J 0 bases, with 10 bases left between them. Germline-derived CDR1 and CDR2 are LGHDT and YNNKEL (reference sequence). CDR3 sequence (DNA): TGTGCCAGCAGCCAAGCGGCTAGCAGCTCCTACGAGCAGTACTTC. Amino acid sequence: CASSQAASSSYEQYF.